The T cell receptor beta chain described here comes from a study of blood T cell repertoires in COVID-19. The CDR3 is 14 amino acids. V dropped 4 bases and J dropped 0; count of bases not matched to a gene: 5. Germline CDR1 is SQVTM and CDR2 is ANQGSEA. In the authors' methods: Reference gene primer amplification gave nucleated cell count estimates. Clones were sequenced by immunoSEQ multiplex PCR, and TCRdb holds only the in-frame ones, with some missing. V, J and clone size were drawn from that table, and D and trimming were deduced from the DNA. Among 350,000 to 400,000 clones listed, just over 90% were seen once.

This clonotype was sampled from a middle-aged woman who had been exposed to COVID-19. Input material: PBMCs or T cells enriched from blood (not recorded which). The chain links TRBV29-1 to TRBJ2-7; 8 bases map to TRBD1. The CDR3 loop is CSVGRTGSSYEQYF. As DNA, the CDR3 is TGCAGCGTTGGTAGGACAGGGAGCTCCTACGAGCAGTACTTC.